Shown below are 23 T cell receptor beta chains from a single sample sequenced in a study of blood T cells in healthy people across ages. Using a J-beta primer mix together with a sample-barcoded 5' primer, a second PCR was run for roughly 6 to 12 cycles. Using its own MiXCR run on the 5' RACE reads, TCRdb lists one record per CDR3 protein. This sample carries roughly 560,000 distinct CDR3 sequences, nearly 25% of them seen once, and the ten largest clones take around 10%. The same data also contributed to another study, on T cells of mothers and their children.

Sequencing used blood. All receptors come from a boy aged 5-17 years in good health.

This clonotype has more than one count but fewer than ten. The V and J genes are TRBV19 and TRBJ1-6; a possible D gene is TRBD1 (5 bases). CDR1 LNHDA and CDR2 SQIVND come from the germline V gene (reference sequence). The CDR3 is made up of 14 amino acids. CDR3 bases: TGTGCGACTAAAGAGGGGTTCTATAATTCACCCCTCCACTTT. This encodes CATKEGFYNSPLHF.

A note on this clonotype: Relative to the germline gene, one junction end is altered; a read error may explain this. CDR3: CASSQGAVSGNTKYF. The CDR3 coding sequence is TGTGCCAGCAGCCAAGGGGCAGTCTCTGGAAACACCAAATATTTT. The rearrangement joins TRBV3-1 to TRBJ1-3; D call uncertain. From germline, CDR1 is LGHDT and CDR2 YNNKEL (reference sequence). The CDR3 is made up of 15 amino acids.

The chain couples TRBV4-2 to TRBJ2-7, with 7 bases matching TRBD2. The germline CDR1 and CDR2 sequences are LGHNA and YNFKEQ. The CDR3 consists of 13 residues. J was trimmed by 6 bases and V by 0 bases; bases with no gene match: 2. The CDR3 loop is CASSQDRGVEQYF. The CDR3 region has the DNA TGTGCCAGCAGCCAAGATCGGGGGGTCGAGCAGTACTTC.

This chain links TRBV11-1 with TRBJ2-7; the D is unclear. The CDR3 spans 12 residues. Between the trimmed V and J ends, which lost 1 base and 5 bases, there was a span of 6 bases. Germline CDR1 and CDR2: SGHAT and FQDESV (reference sequence). This CDR3 is CASSLDAHEQYF. DNA of the CDR3: TGTGCCAGCAGCTTAGATGCCCACGAGCAGTACTTC. The full variable domain, rest sourced from reference TRBV11-1 and TRBJ2-7, is EAEVAQSPRYKITEKSQAVAFWCDPISGHATLYWYRQILGQGPELLVQFQDESVVDDSQLPKDRFSAERLKGVDSTLKIQPAELGDSAMYLCASSLDAHEQYFGPGTRLTVT.

The chain recombines TRBV9 with TRBJ2-1; no reliable D call. CDR3 length: 14 amino acids. V shed 3 bases and J shed 0 bases, with 7 bases lying between them. The germline gives CDR1 SGDLS, CDR2 YYNGEE. The CDR3 DNA is TGTGCCAGCAGCGGTTGGGACTCCTACAATGAGCAGTTCTTC. Translating it yields CASSGWDSYNEQFF.

CDR3 sequence: CASTPSPVLARDEQFF. The CDR3 DNA follows: TGTGCCAGCACTCCTAGTCCAGTATTGGCGCGTGATGAGCAGTTCTTC. The chain is built from TRBV7-9 and TRBJ2-1; D remains ambiguous. CDR1 and CDR2 from the germline V gene are SEHNR and FQNEAQ (reference sequence). The germline V and J ends were trimmed by 7 bases and 8 bases, with 24 bases remaining between them. This CDR3 has 16 amino acids.

This clonotype turned up a few times. The rearrangement links TRBV5-1 to TRBJ1-6, with D possibly TRBD1 on 6 matching bases. The V gene's germline CDR1 is SGHRS and CDR2 YFSETQ. V was cut by 2 bases and J by 7 bases, with 10 bases left in between. The length of the CDR3 is 14 residues. This CDR3 reads CASSFGGANSPLHF. DNA for the CDR3: TGCGCCAGCAGCTTTGGGGGCGCGAATTCACCCCTCCACTTT. The full variable domain, its missing parts supplied by reference TRBV5-1 and TRBJ1-6, is KAGVTQTPRYLIKTRGQQVTLSCSPISGHRSVSWYQQTPGQGLQFLFEYFSETQRNKGNFPGRFSGRQFSNSRSEMNVSTLELGDSALYLCASSFGGANSPLHFGNGTRLTVT.

The CDR3 nucleotides read TGTGCCAGCAGCCTGGAGGGGGTAGGACCAGAGACCCAGTACTTC. This translates into CASSLEGVGPETQYF. V is TRBV9 and J is TRBJ2-5; D tentatively fits TRBD1 or TRBD2 (6 bases each). The length of the CDR3 is 15 residues. Per germline, CDR1 SGDLS and CDR2 YYNGEE. Trimming left V 4 bases short and J 4 bases short, with 17 bases between.

V and J are TRBV21-1 and TRBJ2-2; TRBD1 was called by the table and not checked on the DNA. TRBV21-1 is a pseudogene locus. The CDR3 loop spans 15 amino acids. CDR3 DNA: TGTGCCAGCAGCGAAGGACAGGGTGTCACCGGGGAGCTGTTTTTT. It codes for CASSEGQGVTGELFF.

This chain connects TRBV28 to TRBJ2-5, with D unclear. The J call may be incorrect, as the DNA end agrees better with TRBJ2-1. The CDR3 contains 13 residues. The germline gives CDR1 MDHEN, CDR2 SYDVKM. The CDR3 sequence: CASSLFHGYEQFF. CDR3 bases: TGTGCCAGCAGTTTGTTTCACGGGTATGAGCAGTTCTTC.

This clonotype was observed a handful of times. V usage is TRBV9 and J usage is TRBJ1-3; TRBD1 might be the D (5 bases). Trimming pared 6 bases from V and 3 bases from J, leaving 13 bases between. Per the germline V gene, CDR1 is SGDLS and CDR2 is YYNGEE. This CDR3 contains 14 residues. The CDR3 loop is CASTKQGDGNTIYF. CDR3 DNA: TGTGCCAGCACCAAGCAAGGGGATGGAAACACCATATATTTT.

The rearrangement uses TRBV20-1 and TRBJ1-3; TRBD1 matches 9 bases. V was pared by 1 base and J by 4 bases, with 2 bases of the junction left unmatched. The germline V gene encodes CDR1 DFQATT and CDR2 SNEGSKA (reference sequence). The CDR3 is made up of 14 amino acids. DNA of the CDR3: TGCAGTGCTAGAGTCGGACAGGGGGGAAACACCATATATTTT. Its protein product is CSARVGQGGNTIYF.

This clonotype occurred many times. Compared with germline, one end of the junction differs, possibly owing to a read error. V gene TRBV20-1 combines with J gene TRBJ1-1; perhaps TRBD1 as D (6 bases). Germline V gene data show CDR1 as DFQATT and CDR2 as SNEGSKA (reference sequence). CDR3 length: 11 amino acids. The CDR3 sequence is CSARGGTEAFF. The CDR3 bases are TGCAGTGCAAGAGGGGGCACTGAAGCTTTCTTT.

There are a few counts of this clonotype. The chain uses TRBV29-1 and TRBJ1-1, with no clear D. Looked up from germline, CDR1 is SQVTM and CDR2 is ANQGSEA. V dropped 0 bases and J dropped 0 bases, with 8 bases sitting between them. The CDR3 sequence is 14 residues long. The CDR3 sequence: CSVEEPYVNTEAFF. Written as DNA, the CDR3 is TGCAGCGTTGAAGAGCCTTACGTGAACACTGAAGCTTTCTTT. Full variable domain (outside the CDR3, taken from reference TRBV29-1 and TRBJ1-1): SAVISQKPSRDICQRGTSLTIQCQVDSQVTMMFWYRQQPGQSLTLIATANQGSEATYESGFVIDKFPISRPNLTFSTLTVSNMSPEDSSIYLCSVEEPYVNTEAFFGQGTRLTVV.

V usage is TRBV9 and J usage is TRBJ1-3, with D perhaps matching TRBD1 (5 bases). The CDR3 is 17 residues long. The germline V gene encodes CDR1 SGDLS and CDR2 YYNGEE. Trimming shortened V by 3 bases and J by 0 bases, and 16 bases separated the two germline ends. This CDR3 is CASSDPRESSSGNTIYF. Here the CDR3 DNA reads TGTGCCAGCAGCGACCCCAGGGAGTCCTCCTCTGGAAACACCATATATTTT.

The rearrangement uses TRBV6-5 and TRBJ2-7, with D maybe TRBD2 (5 bases). Germline V gene lookup returns CDR1 MNHEY and CDR2 SVGAGI. V lost 2 bases to trimming and J lost 5 bases, with 13 bases between them. CDR3 size: 14 residues. The CDR3 spells CASSYRSERDEQYF. DNA of the CDR3: TGTGCCAGCAGTTACAGGTCGGAGAGGGACGAGCAGTACTTC.

This rearrangement joins TRBV12-3 or TRBV12-4 to TRBJ2-7, with 10 bases that match TRBD1. The J call may be mistaken, given a closer DNA end match to TRBJ2-1. CDR3 size: 15 residues. The CDR3 DNA sequence: TGTGCCAGCAAGAAGGGGGACAGGGGAAACAATGAGCAGTTCTTC. As protein: CASKKGDRGNNEQFF.

V gene TRBV5-1 combines with J gene TRBJ1-4; the D is unclear. Trimming took 4 bases from V and 3 from J, leaving 16 bases between them. The CDR3 consists of 16 residues. The germline V gene encodes CDR1 SGHRS and CDR2 YFSETQ. The CDR3 nucleotides are TGCGCCAGCAGCCCCATGGCAGCCCCGGCTAATGAAAAACTGTTTTTT. Protein sequence: CASSPMAAPANEKLFF.

With regard to this clonotype: The junction does not match germline at one end; this may be a read error. This sequence joins TRBV2 and TRBJ2-2; a possible D gene is TRBD2 (5 bases). Germline CDR1 SNHLY, CDR2 FYNNEI. The CDR3 spans 14 residues. CDR3 sequence reads: CASSDWRSTGELVF. CDR3 coding DNA: TGTGCCAGCAGTGACTGGAGGTCCACCGGGGAGCTGGTTTTT.

This sequence joins TRBV12-3 or TRBV12-4 and TRBJ1-1; D is possibly TRBD1 (6 bases). This CDR3 comprises 15 residues. V dropped 4 bases and J dropped 5 bases, with 17 bases sitting between them. Here the CDR3 reads CASSSLRGLRTEAFF. The CDR3 DNA reads as TGTGCCAGCAGTTCGCTGCGGGGGCTTCGAACTGAAGCTTTCTTT.

Regarding this clonotype: No conserved phenylalanine or tryptophan ends this CDR3, so it is likely a read error. V is TRBV29-1 and J is TRBJ1-1; D is uncertain. The CDR3 length is 14 residues. Trimming shortened V by 3 bases and J by 4 bases, and 15 bases separated the two germline ends. Germline CDR1 SQVTM, CDR2 ANQGSEA. CDR3 bases: TGCAGCGTTGACTCGGGGAGGGTTTTCACTGAAGCTTTCTCT. Its translation: CSVDSGRVFTEAFS.

This clonotype showed up just a few times. An end of the junction differs from the germline gene, which may be a read error. The chain has TRBV28 and TRBJ1-1, with a possible D match to TRBD1 (5 bases). CDR1 and CDR2 from the germline V gene are MDHEN and SYDVKM. The CDR3 runs to 14 residues. CDR3 bases: TGCGCCAGCAGGTTAACCGGGGACGACACTGAAGCTTTCTTT. Its protein is CASRLTGDDTEAFF.

The rearrangement uses TRBV4-1 and TRBJ2-1; no definite D call. There are 14 residues in the CDR3. V gave up 0 bases and J gave up 8 bases, with 11 bases separating them. The germline gives CDR1 MGHRA, CDR2 YSYEKL. This CDR3 is CASSQEGGTDEQFF. DNA for the CDR3: TGCGCCAGCAGCCAAGAAGGCGGTACAGATGAGCAGTTCTTC.